This T cell receptor (beta chain) was sequenced during a study of PD-L1 blockade in urothelial cancer. Overall study: Starting in about 2014, patients were given atezolizumab (1,200 mg intravenously every 3 weeks).

The time point denotes: pretreatment peripheral blood. Generated by immunoSEQ multiplex PCR, the TCRdb table keeps only in-frame clones and is missing some. The sample lists some 53,000 clones; around 75% were seen once. The CDR3 is 15 amino acids. Germline V lookup: CDR1 KGHSH, CDR2 LQKENI. Deletions cut 3 bases from V and 2 bases from J, with 13 bases between. The sample was PBMCs, taken around atezolizumab (anti-PD-L1) treatment. This clonotype was sampled from a man between 65 and 85 years old with urothelial cancer. The chain is built from TRBV18 and TRBJ1-2, with D possibly TRBD1 on 6 matching bases. The CDR3 loop is CASSPERGGNYGYTF. In DNA form, the CDR3 reads TGTGCCAGCTCACCTGAGAGAGGGGGAAACTATGGCTACACCTTC.